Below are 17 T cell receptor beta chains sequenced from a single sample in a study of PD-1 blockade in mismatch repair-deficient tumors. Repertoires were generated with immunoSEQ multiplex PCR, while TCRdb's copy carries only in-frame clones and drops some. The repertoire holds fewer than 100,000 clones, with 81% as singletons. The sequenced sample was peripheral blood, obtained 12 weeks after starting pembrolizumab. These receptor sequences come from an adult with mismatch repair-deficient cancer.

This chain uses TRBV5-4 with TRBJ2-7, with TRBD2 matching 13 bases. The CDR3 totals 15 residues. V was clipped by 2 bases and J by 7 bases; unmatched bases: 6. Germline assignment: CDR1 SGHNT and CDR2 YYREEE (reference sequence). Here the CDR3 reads CASSFGLAGAGEQYF. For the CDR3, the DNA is TGTGCCAGCAGCTTTGGACTAGCGGGAGCGGGGGAGCAGTACTTC.

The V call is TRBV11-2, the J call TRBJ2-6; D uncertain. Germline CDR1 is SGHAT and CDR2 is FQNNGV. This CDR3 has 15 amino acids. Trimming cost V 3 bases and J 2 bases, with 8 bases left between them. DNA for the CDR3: TGTGCCAGCAGCTTCGAGAGGACTGGGGCCAACGTCCTGACTTTC. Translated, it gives CASSFERTGANVLTF.

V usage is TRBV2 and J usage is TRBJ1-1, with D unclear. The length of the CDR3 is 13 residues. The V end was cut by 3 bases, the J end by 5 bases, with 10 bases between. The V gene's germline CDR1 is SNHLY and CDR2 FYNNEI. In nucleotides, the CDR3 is TGTGCCAGCAGTGACCCCCCGGAAACTGAAGCTTTCTTT. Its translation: CASSDPPETEAFF.

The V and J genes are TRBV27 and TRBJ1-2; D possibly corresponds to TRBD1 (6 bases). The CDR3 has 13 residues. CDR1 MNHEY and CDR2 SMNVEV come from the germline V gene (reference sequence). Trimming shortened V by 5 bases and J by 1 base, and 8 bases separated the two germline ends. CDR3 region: CASSRGSNYGYTF. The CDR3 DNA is TGTGCCAGCAGTAGGGGGAGTAACTATGGCTACACCTTC.

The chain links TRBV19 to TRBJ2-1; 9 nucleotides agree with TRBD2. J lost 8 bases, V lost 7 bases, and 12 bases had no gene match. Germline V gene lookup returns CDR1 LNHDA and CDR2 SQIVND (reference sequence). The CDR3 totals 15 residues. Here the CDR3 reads CASKVSGSGWDEQFF. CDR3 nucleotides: TGTGCCAGTAAAGTTAGCGGGAGCGGCTGGGATGAGCAGTTCTTC.

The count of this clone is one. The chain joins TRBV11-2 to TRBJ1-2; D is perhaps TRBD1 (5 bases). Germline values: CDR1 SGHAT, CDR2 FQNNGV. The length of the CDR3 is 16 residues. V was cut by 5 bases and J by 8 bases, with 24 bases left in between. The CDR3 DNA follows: TGTGCCAGCAGCCCCACACTAGGGACCGCCAAAGGAGGCTACACCTTC. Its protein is CASSPTLGTAKGGYTF.

The CDR3 loop is CASKESTEAFF. The DNA of the CDR3 is TGCGCCAGCAAAGAAAGCACTGAAGCTTTCTTT. This chain connects TRBV5-1 to TRBJ1-1; D gene uncertain. V was shortened by 6 bases and J by 4 bases, with 7 bases between the two germline ends. CDR1 and CDR2 (germline): SGHRS, YFSETQ. This CDR3 contains 11 residues.

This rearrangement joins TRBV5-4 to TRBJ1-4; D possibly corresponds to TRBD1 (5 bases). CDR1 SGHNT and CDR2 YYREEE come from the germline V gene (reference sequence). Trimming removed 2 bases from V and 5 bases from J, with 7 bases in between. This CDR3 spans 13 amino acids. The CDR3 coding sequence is TGTGCCAGCAGCTTTCGGGGGAATGAAAAACTGTTTTTT. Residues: CASSFRGNEKLFF.

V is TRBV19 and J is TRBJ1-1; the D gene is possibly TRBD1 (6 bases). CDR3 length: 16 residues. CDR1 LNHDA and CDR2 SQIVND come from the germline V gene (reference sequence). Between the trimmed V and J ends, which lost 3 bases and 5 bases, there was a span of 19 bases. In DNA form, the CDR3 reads TGTGCCAGTAGTATGAAAAGGGACACTCGGGGGACTGAAGCTTTCTTT. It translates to CASSMKRDTRGTEAFF.

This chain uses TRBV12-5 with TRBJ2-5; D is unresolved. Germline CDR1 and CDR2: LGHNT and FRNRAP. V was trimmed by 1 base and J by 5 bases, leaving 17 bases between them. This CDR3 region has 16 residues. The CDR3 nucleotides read TGTGCTAGTGGTTTGGCACCAGACACGGCGGCGGAGACCCAGTACTTC. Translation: CASGLAPDTAAETQYF.

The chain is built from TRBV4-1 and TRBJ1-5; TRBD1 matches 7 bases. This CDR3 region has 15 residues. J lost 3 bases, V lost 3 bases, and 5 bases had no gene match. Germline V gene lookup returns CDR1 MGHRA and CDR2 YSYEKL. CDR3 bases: TGCGCCAGCAGCCAGGGGGACAGCTACAATCAGCCCCAGCATTTT. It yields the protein CASSQGDSYNQPQHF.

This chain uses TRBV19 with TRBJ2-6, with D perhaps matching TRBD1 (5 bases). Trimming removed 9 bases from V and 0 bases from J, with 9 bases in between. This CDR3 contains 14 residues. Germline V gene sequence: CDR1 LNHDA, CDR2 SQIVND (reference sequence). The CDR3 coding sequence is TGTGCCAGCCAGGGTTACTCTGGGGCCAACGTCCTGACTTTC. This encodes CASQGYSGANVLTF.

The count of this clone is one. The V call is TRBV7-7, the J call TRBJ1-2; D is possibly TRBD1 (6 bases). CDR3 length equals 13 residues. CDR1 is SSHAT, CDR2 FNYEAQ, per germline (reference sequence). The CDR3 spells CAPGGASVYGYTF. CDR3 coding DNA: TGTGCGCCCGGGGGGGCAAGTGTGTATGGCTACACCTTC.

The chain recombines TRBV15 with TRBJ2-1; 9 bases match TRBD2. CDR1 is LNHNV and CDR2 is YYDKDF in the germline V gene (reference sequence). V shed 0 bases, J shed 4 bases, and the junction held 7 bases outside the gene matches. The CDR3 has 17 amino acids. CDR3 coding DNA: TGTGCCACCAGCAGAGACCCCGGGACTAGCAGTTACAATGAGCAGTTCTTC. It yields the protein CATSRDPGTSSYNEQFF.

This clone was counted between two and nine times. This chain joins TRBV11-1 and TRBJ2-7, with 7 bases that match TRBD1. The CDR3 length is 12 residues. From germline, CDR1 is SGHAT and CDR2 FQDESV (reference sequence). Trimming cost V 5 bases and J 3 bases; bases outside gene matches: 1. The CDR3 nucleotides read TGTGCCAGCAGCCGGGACAGCTACGAGCAGTACTTC. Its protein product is CASSRDSYEQYF.

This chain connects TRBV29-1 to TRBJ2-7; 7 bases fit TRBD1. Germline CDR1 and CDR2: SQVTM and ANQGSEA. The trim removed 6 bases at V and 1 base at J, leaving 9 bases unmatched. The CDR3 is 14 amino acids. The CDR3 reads CSVIRTGGSYEQYF. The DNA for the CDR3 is TGCAGCGTCATCCGGACAGGTGGATCCTACGAGCAGTACTTC.

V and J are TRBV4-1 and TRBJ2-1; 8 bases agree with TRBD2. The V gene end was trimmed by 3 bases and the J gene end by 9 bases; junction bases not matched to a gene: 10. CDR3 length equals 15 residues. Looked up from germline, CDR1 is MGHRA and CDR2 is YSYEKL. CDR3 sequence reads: CASSHPGGAEFEQFF. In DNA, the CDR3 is TGCGCCAGCAGCCACCCCGGGGGGGCCGAGTTTGAGCAGTTCTTC.